Shown below are 22 T cell receptor beta chains from a single sample sequenced in a study of T cell repertoires in cytomegalovirus infection. These TCRs are of unknown antigen specificity. TCRdb redid the calling of the reads with MiXCR, one entry per CDR3 protein. The sample lists some 500,000 distinct CDR3 sequences, 40% occurring once. Source: cultured PBMCs, taken from culture after CMV antigen stimulation. These TCRs come from a human donor in good health (CMV status not recorded). Some clones in this sample may be carry-over from other donors' samples.

This clonotype came up a few times. The rearrangement uses TRBV7-2 and TRBJ2-1; tentative D call: TRBD2 (6 bases). CDR3 length equals 16 residues. Germline values: CDR1 SGHTA, CDR2 FQGNSA. V lost 1 base to trimming and J lost 3 bases, with 13 bases between them. The CDR3 nucleotides read TGTGCCAGCAGCTTAGTTGGTGGGGGAGGCTACAATGAGCAGTTCTTC. Translation: CASSLVGGGGYNEQFF.

The rearrangement joins TRBV7-8 to TRBJ2-3, with D possibly being TRBD2 (5 bases). Germline values: CDR1 SGHVS, CDR2 FQNEAQ. This CDR3 has 14 residues. V dropped 5 bases and J dropped 2 bases, with 11 bases sitting between them. CDR3 DNA sequence: TGTGCCAGCAGCCCCGGACTGATCACAGATACGCAGTATTTT. It codes for CASSPGLITDTQYF.

The V and J genes are TRBV7-6 and TRBJ2-2; a possible D gene is TRBD2 (5 bases). The CDR3 runs 15 residues. The V gene's germline CDR1 is SGHVS and CDR2 FNYEAQ. V was cut by 5 bases and J by 1 base, with 11 bases left in between. CDR3 DNA: TGTGCCAGCAGCCCGGAGGCATTGAACACCGGGGAGCTGTTTTTT. Protein product: CASSPEALNTGELFF.

This clonotype was detected only a few times. CDR3 loop: CASSLVVTRGELFF. The CDR3 DNA is TGTGCCAGCAGCTTAGTAGTGACTCGCGGGGAGCTGTTTTTT. The chain uses TRBV7-9 and TRBJ2-2; unclear D gene. V shed 1 base and J shed 7 bases, with 10 bases lying between them. CDR1 and CDR2 from the germline V gene are SEHNR and FQNEAQ (reference sequence). The CDR3 contains 14 residues.

J is TRBJ2-2 and V is TRBV11-1; 9 bases match TRBD1. V dropped 6 bases and J dropped 5; count of bases not matched to a gene: 4. The CDR3 runs to 14 residues. Germline values: CDR1 SGHAT, CDR2 FQDESV (reference sequence). The CDR3 DNA reads TGTGCCAGCAGTCCCGGGACAGGGACCGGGGAGCTGTTTTTT. Encoded protein: CASSPGTGTGELFF.

J is TRBJ2-3 and V is TRBV28; the match to TRBD1 covers 9 bases. V was clipped by 5 bases and J by 2 bases; unmatched bases: 8. The CDR3 has 16 amino acids. Looked up from germline, CDR1 is MDHEN and CDR2 is SYDVKM. CDR3 protein: CASSPWTGEYTDTQYF. In nucleotides, the CDR3 is TGTGCCAGCAGTCCCTGGACAGGGGAGTACACAGATACGCAGTATTTT.

This clonotype is a singleton in its sample. The V and J genes are TRBV19 and TRBJ1-1; TRBD1 matches 8 bases. Germline trimming cut 8 bases from V and 3 bases from J; bases unmatched to any gene: 5. Germline CDR1 and CDR2: LNHDA and SQIVND (reference sequence). This CDR3 spans 13 amino acids. CDR3 DNA: TGTGCCAGTGTTGCACAGGGGGACACTGAAGCTTTCTTT. It yields the protein CASVAQGDTEAFF.

This clonotype has only a few counts. V usage is TRBV2 and J usage is TRBJ1-5; no clear D. V was pared by 3 bases and J by 0 bases, with 6 bases between. This CDR3 is 14 amino acids long. Germline V gene lookup returns CDR1 SNHLY and CDR2 FYNNEI. Written as DNA, the CDR3 is TGTGCCAGCAGTGAGGGATATAGCAATCAGCCCCAGCATTTT. This encodes CASSEGYSNQPQHF.

Only a few counts were recorded for this clonotype. The chain carries TRBV6-6 and TRBJ2-5; 11 positions agree with TRBD1. The length of the CDR3 is 16 residues. Germline V gene sequence: CDR1 MNHNY, CDR2 SVGAGI (reference sequence). The junction had 13 bases not matched to a gene; V was cut back by 6 bases and J by 7 bases. The CDR3 spells CASRTGTGGLLGTQYF. As DNA, the CDR3 is TGTGCCAGCAGGACCGGGACAGGGGGACTTTTGGGGACCCAGTACTTC.

The chain recombines TRBV7-2 with TRBJ2-3, with 9 bases identical to TRBD2. Germline V gene data show CDR1 as SGHTA and CDR2 as FQGNSA. The ends lost 1 base at V and 4 bases at J; junction bases unmatched: 6. This CDR3 is 16 amino acids long. The CDR3 spells CASSLGGRGGADTQYF. The CDR3 DNA reads TGTGCCAGCAGCTTAGGTGGGCGGGGGGGCGCAGATACGCAGTATTTT.

Only a few counts were recorded for this clonotype. The V and J genes are TRBV6-2 or TRBV6-3 and TRBJ2-2; weak D call: TRBD2 (6 bases). The germline V gene encodes CDR1 MNHEY and CDR2 SVGEGT. The germline V and J ends were trimmed by 5 bases and 0 bases, with 13 bases remaining between them. The CDR3 sequence is 16 residues long. The CDR3 region has the DNA TGTGCCAGCAGTACCTCCCTAGCGCCGAACACCGGGGAGCTGTTTTTT. It translates to CASSTSLAPNTGELFF.

This chain links TRBV7-2 with TRBJ1-1; 10 bases map to TRBD1. After removal of 5 bases from V and 1 base from J, the junction contained 7 bases not matched to a gene. CDR3 length: 16 residues. The V gene's germline CDR1 is SGHTA and CDR2 FQGNSA. The CDR3: CASSRQGATPNTEAFF. For the CDR3, the DNA is TGTGCCAGCAGCCGACAGGGGGCCACCCCGAACACTGAAGCTTTCTTT.

V is TRBV19 and J is TRBJ1-5, with D unresolved. V lost 7 bases, J lost 4 bases, and 14 bases lay in between. Per germline, CDR1 LNHDA and CDR2 SQIVND (reference sequence). The CDR3 has 14 residues. This CDR3 reads CASTPLDGNQPQHF. CDR3 DNA sequence: TGTGCCAGTACCCCCTTGGACGGTAATCAGCCCCAGCATTTT.

This chain connects TRBV6-5 to TRBJ2-1; D is perhaps TRBD2 (6 bases). CDR1 MNHEY and CDR2 SVGAGI come from the germline V gene. This CDR3 is 13 amino acids long. Trimming pared 4 bases from V and 6 bases from J, leaving 10 bases between. CDR3 DNA: TGTGCCAGCAGTTCGTCCGGGAGCAATGAGCAGTTCTTC. Translating it yields CASSSSGSNEQFF.

This chain links TRBV7-6 with TRBJ1-6; 7 nucleotides align to TRBD1. The CDR3 has 13 residues. Per germline, CDR1 SGHVS and CDR2 FNYEAQ. Losses at the gene ends were 7 bases for V and 11 bases for J; bases not matched to a gene: 8. CDR3 sequence reads: CASTTRQGAPLHF. In nucleotides, the CDR3 is TGTGCCAGCACCACCCGCCAGGGGGCACCCCTCCACTTT.

This clonotype was detected only a few times. The chain has TRBV7-2 and TRBJ2-5, with D hard to call. Germline V CDR1 and CDR2: SGHTA, FQGNSA. This CDR3 region has 15 residues. V was pared by 1 base and J by 5 bases, with 14 bases between. The CDR3 spells CASSLVTESGETQYF. CDR3 nucleotides: TGTGCCAGCAGCTTAGTTACGGAGTCTGGGGAGACCCAGTACTTC.

The chain links TRBV20-1 to TRBJ1-5; D uncertain. The CDR3 length is 13 residues. Germline V lookup: CDR1 DFQATT, CDR2 SNEGSKA (reference sequence). V shed 3 bases and J shed 5 bases, with 11 bases lying between them. As DNA, the CDR3 is TGCAGTGCTAGTTCGGACGGGGATCAGCCCCAGCATTTT. Its protein is CSASSDGDQPQHF.

The gene calls are TRBV6-5 and TRBJ1-5, with D perhaps TRBD1 (6 bases). Trimming pared 0 bases from V and 6 bases from J, leaving 12 bases between. This CDR3 contains 15 residues. Germline CDR1 and CDR2: MNHEY and SVGAGI. The CDR3: CASSYSYRAGQPQHF. DNA of the CDR3: TGTGCCAGCAGTTACTCCTACAGGGCGGGTCAGCCCCAGCATTTT.

The V call is TRBV19, the J call TRBJ1-2; 9 nucleotides match TRBD1. The CDR3 has 13 amino acids. With V trimmed by 2 bases and J by 7 bases, 2 bases remained unmatched. From germline, CDR1 is LNHDA and CDR2 SQIVND (reference sequence). CDR3 DNA sequence: TGTGCCAGTAGTATACAGACAGGGGGTGGCTACACCTTC. Residues: CASSIQTGGGYTF.

CDR3 region: CASSYKAPTSLHF. The CDR3 DNA sequence: TGTGCCAGCAGTTATAAAGCGCCAACCTCCCTCCACTTT. This chain uses TRBV6-5 with TRBJ1-6; D remains ambiguous. This CDR3 is 13 amino acids long. Trimming removed 3 bases from V and 14 bases from J, with 14 bases in between. Germline CDR1 reads MNHEY; CDR2 reads SVGAGI.

The CDR3 DNA sequence: TGTGCCAGCAGCGCCGCCCAGGACAGGCCGGGGGAAAAACTGTTTTTT. Translated: CASSAAQDRPGEKLFF. This chain connects TRBV11-2 to TRBJ1-4, with 7 bases matching TRBD1. This CDR3 has 16 residues. Germline trimming cut 5 bases from V and 8 bases from J; bases unmatched to any gene: 14. Germline V gives CDR1 SGHAT, CDR2 FQNNGV.

The J gene is TRBJ2-7, the V gene TRBV19; possibly TRBD2 for D (5 bases). CDR1 and CDR2 from the germline V gene are LNHDA and SQIVND (reference sequence). This CDR3 contains 17 residues. The V end lost 4 bases, the J end lost 6 bases, and 25 bases lay between the germline ends. CDR3 nucleotide sequence: TGTGCCAGTAGTAAACGAGGGAGCCAGACGAGAAGGGCCGAGCAGTACTTC. Protein product: CASSKRGSQTRRAEQYF.